Listed here are 5 T cell receptor beta chains from one sample, sequenced in a study of blood T cell repertoires in COVID-19. Data came from immunoSEQ multiplex PCR; TCRdb stores just in-frame clones and leaves some out. This sample has about 100,000 clones; less than 95% occur once, and the top ten carry 5% to 7%. The sample taken for sequencing was peripheral blood. These receptors were obtained from a man younger than 30 with COVID-19, enrolled during active disease.

The chain uses TRBV15 and TRBJ2-3, with no clear D. The CDR3 runs to 16 residues. Germline CDR1 is LNHNV and CDR2 is YYDKDF (reference sequence). Deletions cut 3 bases from V and 0 bases from J, with 13 bases between. The DNA of the CDR3 is TGTGCCACCAGCAGGACTCGGCCCTCTAGCACAGATACGCAGTATTTT. Its protein is CATSRTRPSSTDTQYF.

This rearrangement joins TRBV15 to TRBJ1-5; 10 nucleotides agree with TRBD1. V shed 5 bases, J shed 7 bases, and the junction held 14 bases outside the gene matches. This CDR3 contains 17 residues. The germline CDR1 and CDR2 sequences are LNHNV and YYDKDF (reference sequence). DNA of the CDR3: TGTGCCACCAGCGGTACGGGACAGGGGAAAAGGGGCCAGCCCCAGCATTTT. Translation: CATSGTGQGKRGQPQHF.

The genes are TRBV27 and TRBJ2-5, with 9 bases aligning to TRBD1. Germline V lookup: CDR1 MNHEY, CDR2 SMNVEV (reference sequence). The CDR3 is made up of 14 amino acids. With 5 bases clipped from V and 5 bases from J, the junction kept 6 bases outside the gene matches. The CDR3 loop is CASSADRGGETQYF. The CDR3 DNA follows: TGTGCCAGCAGTGCGGACAGGGGAGGTGAGACCCAGTACTTC.

V gene TRBV5-1 combines with J gene TRBJ2-5; 8 bases fit TRBD1. The CDR3 covers 15 residues. Per the germline V gene, CDR1 is SGHRS and CDR2 is YFSETQ. The J segment lost 0 bases and the V segment lost 2 bases, leaving 3 bases of the junction unmatched. CDR3 amino acids: CASSLGTGHQETQYF. The CDR3 DNA sequence: TGCGCCAGCAGCTTAGGGACAGGACACCAAGAGACCCAGTACTTC.

The CDR3 spells CASSSNPGAPGELFF. The CDR3 DNA sequence: TGTGCCAGCAGCTCCAACCCAGGGGCCCCCGGGGAGCTGTTTTTT. The chain recombines TRBV7-6 with TRBJ2-2, with a possible D match to TRBD1 (6 bases). Germline CDR1 reads SGHVS; CDR2 reads FNYEAQ. V was clipped by 4 bases and J by 6 bases, with 15 bases between them. The length of the CDR3 is 15 residues. Using reference TRBV7-6 and TRBJ2-2 for the parts outside the CDR3, the full variable domain is GAGVSQSPRYKVTKRGQDVALRCDPISGHVSLYWYRQALGQGPEFLTYFNYEAQQDKSGLPNDRFSAERPEGSISTLTIQRTEQRDSAMYRCASSSNPGAPGELFFGEGSRLTVL.